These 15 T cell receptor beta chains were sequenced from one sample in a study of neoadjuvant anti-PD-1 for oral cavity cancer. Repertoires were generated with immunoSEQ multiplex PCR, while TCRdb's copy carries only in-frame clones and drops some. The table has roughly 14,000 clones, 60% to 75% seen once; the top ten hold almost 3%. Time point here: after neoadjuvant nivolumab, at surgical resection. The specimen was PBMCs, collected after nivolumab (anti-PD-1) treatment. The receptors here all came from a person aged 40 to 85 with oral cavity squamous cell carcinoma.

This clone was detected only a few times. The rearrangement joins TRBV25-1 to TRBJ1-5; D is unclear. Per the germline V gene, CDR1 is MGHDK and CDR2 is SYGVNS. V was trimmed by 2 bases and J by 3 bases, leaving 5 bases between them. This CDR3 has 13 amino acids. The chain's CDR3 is CASSERDNQPQHF. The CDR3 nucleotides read TGTGCCAGCAGTGAAAGGGACAATCAGCCCCAGCATTTT.

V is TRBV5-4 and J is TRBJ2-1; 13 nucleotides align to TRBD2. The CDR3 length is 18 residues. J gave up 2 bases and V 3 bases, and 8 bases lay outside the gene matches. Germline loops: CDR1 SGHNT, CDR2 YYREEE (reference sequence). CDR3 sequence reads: CASSSEPGLAGPYNEQFF. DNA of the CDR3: TGTGCCAGCAGCTCTGAACCGGGACTAGCGGGGCCCTACAATGAGCAGTTCTTC.

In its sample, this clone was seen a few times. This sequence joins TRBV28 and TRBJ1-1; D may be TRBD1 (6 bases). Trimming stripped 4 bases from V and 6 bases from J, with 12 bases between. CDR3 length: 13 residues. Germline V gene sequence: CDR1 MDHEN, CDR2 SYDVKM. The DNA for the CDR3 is TGTGCCAGCAGTTGGGACACCCAAGCTGAAGCTTTCTTT. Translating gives CASSWDTQAEAFF. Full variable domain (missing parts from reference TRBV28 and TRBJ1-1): DVKVTQSSRYLVKRTGEKVFLECVQDMDHENMFWYRQDPGLGLRLIYFSYDVKMKEKGDIPEGYSVSREKKERFSLILESASTNQTSMYLCASSWDTQAEAFFGQGTRLTVV.

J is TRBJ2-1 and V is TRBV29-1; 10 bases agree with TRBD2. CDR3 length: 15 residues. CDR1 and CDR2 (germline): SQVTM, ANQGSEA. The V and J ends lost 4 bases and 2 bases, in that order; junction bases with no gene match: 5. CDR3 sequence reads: CSVVKLAGAYNEQFF. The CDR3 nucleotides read TGCAGCGTTGTAAAGCTAGCGGGAGCCTACAATGAGCAGTTCTTC.

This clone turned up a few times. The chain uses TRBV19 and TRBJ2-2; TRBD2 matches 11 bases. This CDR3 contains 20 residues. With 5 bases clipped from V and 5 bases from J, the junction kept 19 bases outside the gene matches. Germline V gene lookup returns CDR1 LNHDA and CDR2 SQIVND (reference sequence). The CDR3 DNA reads TGTGCCAGTAGTGTACAACTAGCGGGAGTAAACCCGATAAGAACCGGGGAGCTGTTTTTT. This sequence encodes CASSVQLAGVNPIRTGELFF.

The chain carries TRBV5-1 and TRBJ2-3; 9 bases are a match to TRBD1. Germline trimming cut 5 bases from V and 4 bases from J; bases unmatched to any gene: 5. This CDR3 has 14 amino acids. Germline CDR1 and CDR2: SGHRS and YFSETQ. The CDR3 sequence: CASSPGQGPDTQYF. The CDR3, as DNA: TGCGCCAGCAGTCCGGGACAGGGCCCAGATACGCAGTATTTT.

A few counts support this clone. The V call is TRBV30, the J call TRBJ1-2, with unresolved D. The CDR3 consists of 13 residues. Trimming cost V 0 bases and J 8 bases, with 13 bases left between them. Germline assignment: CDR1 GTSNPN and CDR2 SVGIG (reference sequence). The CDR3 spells CAWSVGLGIGYTF. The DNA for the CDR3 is TGTGCCTGGAGTGTAGGTCTTGGGATCGGCTACACCTTC. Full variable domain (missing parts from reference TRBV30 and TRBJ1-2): SQTIHQWPATLVQPVGSPLSLECTVEGTSNPNLYWYRQAAGRGLQLLFYSVGIGQISSEVPQNLSASRPQDRQFILSSKKLLLSDSGFYLCAWSVGLGIGYTFGSGTRLTVV.

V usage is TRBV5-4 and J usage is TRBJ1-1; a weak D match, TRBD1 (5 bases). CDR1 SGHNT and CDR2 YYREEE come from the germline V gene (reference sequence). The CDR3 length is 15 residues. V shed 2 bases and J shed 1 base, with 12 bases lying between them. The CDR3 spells CASSFGGAGNTEAFF. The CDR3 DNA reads TGTGCCAGCAGCTTCGGCGGGGCGGGGAACACTGAAGCTTTCTTT.

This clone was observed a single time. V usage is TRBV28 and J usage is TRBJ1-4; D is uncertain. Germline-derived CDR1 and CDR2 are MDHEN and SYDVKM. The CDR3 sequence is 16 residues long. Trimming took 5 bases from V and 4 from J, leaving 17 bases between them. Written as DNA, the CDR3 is TGTGCCAGCAGTACCTCTCGGGTGTACGGTAATGAAAAACTGTTTTTT. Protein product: CASSTSRVYGNEKLFF.

The CDR3 loop reads CASLAFEAFF. As DNA, the CDR3 is TGTGCCTCGCTAGCCTTTGAAGCTTTCTTT. This chain uses TRBV30 with TRBJ1-1; D remains ambiguous. The germline CDR1 and CDR2 sequences are GTSNPN and SVGIG (reference sequence). This CDR3 comprises 10 residues. V was trimmed by 7 bases and J by 7 bases, leaving 10 bases between them.

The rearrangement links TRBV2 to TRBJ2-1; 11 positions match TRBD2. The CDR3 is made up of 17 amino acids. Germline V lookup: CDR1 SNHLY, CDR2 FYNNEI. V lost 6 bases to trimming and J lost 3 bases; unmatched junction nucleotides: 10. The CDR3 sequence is CASSLLSTSGSYNEQFF. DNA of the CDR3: TGTGCCAGCAGCTTGTTGTCTACTAGCGGGAGCTACAATGAGCAGTTCTTC.

CDR3 sequence: CATTDTQYF. CDR3 nucleotide sequence: TGTGCCACCACAGATACGCAGTATTTT. The gene calls are TRBV7-9 and TRBJ2-3; D unresolved. The germline V and J ends were trimmed by 10 bases and 2 bases, with 1 base remaining between them. CDR1 and CDR2 (germline): SEHNR, FQNEAQ (reference sequence). The CDR3 is made up of 9 amino acids.

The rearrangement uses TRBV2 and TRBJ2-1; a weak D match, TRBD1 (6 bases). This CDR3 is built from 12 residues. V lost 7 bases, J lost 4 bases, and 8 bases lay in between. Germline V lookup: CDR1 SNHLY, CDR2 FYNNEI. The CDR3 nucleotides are TGTGCCAGCACGGACAGATACAATGAGCAGTTCTTC. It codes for CASTDRYNEQFF.

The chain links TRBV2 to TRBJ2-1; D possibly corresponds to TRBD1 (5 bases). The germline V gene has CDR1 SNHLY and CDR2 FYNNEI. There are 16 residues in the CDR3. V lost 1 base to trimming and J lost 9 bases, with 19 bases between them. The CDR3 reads CASSEGGLQVLTEQFF. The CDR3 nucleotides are TGTGCCAGCAGTGAAGGGGGCCTCCAGGTACTTACTGAGCAGTTCTTC.

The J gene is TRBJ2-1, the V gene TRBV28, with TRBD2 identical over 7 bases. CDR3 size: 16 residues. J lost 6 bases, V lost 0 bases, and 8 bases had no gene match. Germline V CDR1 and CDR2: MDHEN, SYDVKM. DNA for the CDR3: TGTGCCAGCAGTTTATGGGTGCTGAGCGGGACCAATGAGCAGTTCTTC. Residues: CASSLWVLSGTNEQFF.